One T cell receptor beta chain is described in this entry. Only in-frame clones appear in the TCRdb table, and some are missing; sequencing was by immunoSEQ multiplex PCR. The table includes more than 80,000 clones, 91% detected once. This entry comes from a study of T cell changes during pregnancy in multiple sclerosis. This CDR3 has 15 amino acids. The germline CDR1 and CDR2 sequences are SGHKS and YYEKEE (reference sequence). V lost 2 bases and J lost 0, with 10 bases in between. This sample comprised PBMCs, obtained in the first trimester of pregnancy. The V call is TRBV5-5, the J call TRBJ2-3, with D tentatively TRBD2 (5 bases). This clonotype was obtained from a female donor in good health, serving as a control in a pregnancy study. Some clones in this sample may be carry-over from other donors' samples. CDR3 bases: TGTGCCAGCAGCTTCACGGGGAGTAGCACAGATACGCAGTATTTT. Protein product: CASSFTGSSTDTQYF.